Shown below are 31 T cell receptor beta chains from a single sample sequenced in a study of T-cell memory formation after mild COVID-19. One entry per CDR3 protein results from TCRdb running MiXCR on the 5' RACE reads. The sample yields over 300,000 distinct CDR3 sequences, 20% to 25% seen once. Sequenced sample: PBMCs or a T cell subset sorted from them (not recorded which). These receptors came from a man younger than 35 who had mild COVID-19 (a few samples of this study predate the infection). Cell type and time point are not known.

The chain combines TRBV20-1 with TRBJ2-3, with D maybe TRBD1 (7 bases). The CDR3 contains 15 residues. Germline V CDR1 and CDR2: DFQATT, SNEGSKA (reference sequence). Trimming removed 1 base at V and 1 base at J, with 12 bases between. The CDR3 loop is CSARGRGRGTDTQYF. The CDR3 DNA follows: TGCAGTGCTAGAGGGAGGGGGCGCGGCACAGATACGCAGTATTTT.

This clonotype appeared a few times. This rearrangement joins TRBV5-1 to TRBJ2-3; no clear D gene. From germline, CDR1 is SGHRS and CDR2 YFSETQ. The CDR3 is 13 residues long. Trimming shortened V by 1 base and J by 5 bases, and 8 bases separated the two germline ends. CDR3 DNA sequence: TGCGCCAGCAGCTTGAGACCGGAAGATACGCAGTATTTT. Translated, it gives CASSLRPEDTQYF.

The J gene is TRBJ2-3, the V gene TRBV6-1; TRBD2 matches 7 bases. There are 14 residues in the CDR3. With V trimmed by 7 bases and J by 4 bases, 8 bases remained unmatched. Germline V gene lookup returns CDR1 MNHNS and CDR2 SASEGT. The CDR3 DNA reads TGTGCCAGCACTACGACTGCGGGGGCAGATACGCAGTATTTT. Amino acid sequence: CASTTTAGADTQYF.

This rearrangement joins TRBV3-1 to TRBJ1-2; D is undetermined. The V end lost 2 bases, the J end lost 2 bases, and 3 bases lay between the germline ends. The CDR3 is made up of 12 amino acids. Germline CDR1 and CDR2: LGHDT and YNNKEL (reference sequence). This chain's CDR3 is CASSQLNYGYTF. The CDR3 DNA follows: TGTGCCAGCAGCCAACTGAACTATGGCTACACCTTC.

This clonotype has a handful of counts. The CDR3 coding sequence is TGCAGTGCTAGCGAGCAGTGGGGCAATCAGCCCCAGCATTTT. It translates to CSASEQWGNQPQHF. The chain recombines TRBV20-1 with TRBJ1-5; D not certain. Between the trimmed V and J ends, which lost 3 bases and 2 bases, there was a span of 11 bases. Germline-derived CDR1 and CDR2 are DFQATT and SNEGSKA (reference sequence). This CDR3 is 14 amino acids long.

This clonotype has just a few counts. V gene TRBV6-4 combines with J gene TRBJ1-1; D uncertain. The CDR3 is 14 residues long. V dropped 0 bases and J dropped 0 bases, with 5 bases sitting between them. The germline V gene has CDR1 MRHNA and CDR2 SNTAGT. This CDR3 reads CASSDSPMNTEAFF. DNA of the CDR3: TGTGCCAGCAGTGACTCGCCCATGAACACTGAAGCTTTCTTT.

The chain is built from TRBV2 and TRBJ1-5; D remains unclear. The ends were cut back, 2 bases at V and 0 bases at J, with 5 bases in the middle. Germline V gene sequence: CDR1 SNHLY, CDR2 FYNNEI. CDR3 length: 14 residues. Here the CDR3 reads CASSESGSNQPQHF. The CDR3 bases are TGTGCCAGCAGTGAATCAGGTAGCAATCAGCCCCAGCATTTT.

V is TRBV28 and J is TRBJ1-1; D perhaps matches TRBD1 (6 bases). Trimming removed 7 bases from V and 7 bases from J, with 19 bases in between. The germline V gene has CDR1 MDHEN and CDR2 SYDVKM. This CDR3 comprises 14 residues. CDR3 nucleotide sequence: TGTGCCAGCACTCCTGGGGGGCGACCCCTTGAAGCTTTCTTT. The encoded protein is CASTPGGRPLEAFF.

There are many counts of this clonotype. V and J are TRBV5-1 and TRBJ2-7; D is perhaps TRBD2 (5 bases). The CDR3 sequence is 14 residues long. Germline V gene lookup returns CDR1 SGHRS and CDR2 YFSETQ. The V end was cut by 0 bases, the J end by 3 bases, with 10 bases between. This chain's CDR3 is CASSLADSSYEQYF. Here the CDR3 DNA reads TGCGCCAGCAGCTTGGCGGACTCAAGCTACGAGCAGTACTTC. The full variable domain, with the rest looked up from reference TRBV5-1 and TRBJ2-7, is KAGVTQTPRYLIKTRGQQVTLSCSPISGHRSVSWYQQTPGQGLQFLFEYFSETQRNKGNFPGRFSGRQFSNSRSEMNVSTLELGDSALYLCASSLADSSYEQYFGPGTRLTVT.

This rearrangement joins TRBV20-1 to TRBJ2-5; D is perhaps TRBD2 (7 bases). CDR3 length: 11 residues. Per the germline V gene, CDR1 is DFQATT and CDR2 is SNEGSKA (reference sequence). The V end lost 5 bases, the J end lost 7 bases, and 11 bases lay between the germline ends. The CDR3 loop is CSAGGGGTQYF. CDR3 DNA: TGCAGTGCTGGGGGGGGCGGGACCCAGTACTTC.

This chain links TRBV5-1 with TRBJ2-5, with D possibly being TRBD1 (5 bases). In germline, CDR1 is SGHRS, CDR2 YFSETQ. The germline V and J ends were trimmed by 4 bases and 5 bases, with 18 bases remaining between them. The CDR3 is 15 residues long. CDR3 region: CASSLGAVGPETQYF. CDR3 coding DNA: TGCGCCAGCAGCCTGGGTGCAGTGGGGCCGGAGACCCAGTACTTC.

This clonotype showed up just a few times. The rearrangement uses TRBV6-5 and TRBJ2-7; D unclear. The CDR3 sequence is 12 residues long. The germline CDR1 and CDR2 sequences are MNHEY and SVGAGI. Trimming removed 6 bases at V and 2 bases at J, with 8 bases between. DNA for the CDR3: TGTGCCAGCAGCCAAAATCCCTACGAGCAGTACTTC. Amino acid sequence: CASSQNPYEQYF.

There are a few counts of this clonotype. The chain couples TRBV5-6 to TRBJ2-2, with a possible D match to TRBD2 (7 bases). V was trimmed by 1 base and J by 7 bases, leaving 14 bases between them. The CDR3 is 15 residues long. CDR1 and CDR2 from the germline V gene are SGHDT and YYEEEE. Here the CDR3 reads CASSLPGGHIGELFF. The CDR3 coding sequence is TGTGCCAGCAGCTTGCCGGGGGGCCATATCGGGGAGCTGTTTTTT.

The rearrangement joins TRBV10-3 to TRBJ1-2; TRBD1 might be the D (6 bases). The V gene lost 5 bases and the J gene lost 3 bases, with 10 bases spanning the gap. Germline-derived CDR1 and CDR2 are ENHRY and SYGVKD. The CDR3 has 13 residues. In DNA form, the CDR3 reads TGTGCCATCAGTCCAGGGGAGGACTATGGCTACACCTTC. It specifies CAISPGEDYGYTF.

The table lists this clonotype with a few counts. The rearrangement joins TRBV5-1 to TRBJ2-3; TRBD2 agrees at 12 bases. Germline lookup yields CDR1 SGHRS and CDR2 YFSETQ. Germline trimming cut 0 bases from V and 3 bases from J; bases unmatched to any gene: 8. The CDR3 length is 18 residues. The CDR3 loop reads CASSLALAGGTKTDTQYF. CDR3 nucleotides: TGCGCCAGCAGCTTGGCTCTAGCGGGGGGGACAAAAACAGATACGCAGTATTTT.

This clonotype has a handful of counts. The chain combines TRBV18 with TRBJ2-7; the D is unclear. The CDR3 is made up of 14 amino acids. Germline V gene data show CDR1 as KGHSH and CDR2 as LQKENI. The V gene lost 0 bases and the J gene lost 1 base, with 7 bases spanning the gap. DNA for the CDR3: TGTGCCAGCTCACCACCGGCTAGTTCCTACGAGCAGTACTTC. Amino acid sequence: CASSPPASSYEQYF.

V is TRBV4-1 and J is TRBJ2-7, with D unresolved. Trimming stripped 0 bases from V and 3 bases from J, with 12 bases between. The CDR3 runs to 15 residues. Germline V gene data show CDR1 as MGHRA and CDR2 as YSYEKL. The CDR3 protein is CASSQEGPSSYEQYF. The CDR3, as DNA: TGCGCCAGCAGCCAAGAAGGCCCGAGCAGCTACGAGCAGTACTTC.

This clonotype was found many times. This CDR3 reads CASSRTGFGQPQHF. In DNA, the CDR3 is TGTGCCAGCAGTCGGACAGGGTTCGGCCAGCCCCAGCATTTT. This chain uses TRBV6-5 with TRBJ1-5; 8 nucleotides line up with TRBD1. CDR3 length: 14 amino acids. In germline, CDR1 is MNHEY, CDR2 SVGAGI. The V segment lost 5 bases and the J segment 7 bases; nucleotides outside the gene matches: 7.

The genes are TRBV7-2 and TRBJ2-5, with D unresolved. Trimming removed 5 bases at V and 1 base at J, with 11 bases between. The CDR3 is 14 residues long. Germline V gene data show CDR1 as SGHTA and CDR2 as FQGNSA. The DNA of the CDR3 is TGTGCCAGCAGCCAGACTGGAATCCAAGAGACCCAGTACTTC. Translating gives CASSQTGIQETQYF.

J is TRBJ1-6 and V is TRBV5-1, with 11 bases aligning to TRBD1. The CDR3 sequence is 16 residues long. Trimming at V came to 0 bases and at J to 6 bases, leaving 2 bases not matched to a gene. Germline V CDR1 and CDR2: SGHRS, YFSETQ. The CDR3 DNA follows: TGCGCCAGCAGCTTGGGGACAGGGGGCGCTAATTCACCCCTCCACTTT. Translated, it gives CASSLGTGGANSPLHF.

This clonotype occurred a few times. The rearrangement joins TRBV7-9 to TRBJ1-2; TRBD1 matches 7 bases. The CDR3 contains 15 residues. The germline CDR1 and CDR2 sequences are SEHNR and FQNEAQ (reference sequence). Losses at the gene ends were 4 bases for V and 0 bases for J; bases not matched to a gene: 5. CDR3 nucleotides: TGTGCCAGCAGCTCCAGGGACAGCCCTAACTATGGCTACACCTTC. As protein: CASSSRDSPNYGYTF. Using reference TRBV7-9 and TRBJ1-2 for the parts outside the CDR3, the full variable domain is DTGVSQNPRHKITKRGQNVTFRCDPISEHNRLYWYRQTLGQGPEFLTYFQNEAQLEKSRLLSDRFSAERPKGSFSTLEIQRTEQGDSAMYLCASSSRDSPNYGYTFGSGTRLTVV.

The chain carries TRBV7-3 and TRBJ1-1; 7 bases align to TRBD1. Germline CDR1 is SGHTA and CDR2 is FQGTGA. The CDR3 runs 15 residues. J was trimmed by 0 bases and V by 2 bases; bases with no gene match: 3. CDR3 bases: TGTGCCAGCAGCTTAGCCGGGACAGTGAACACTGAAGCTTTCTTT. Protein product: CASSLAGTVNTEAFF. The full variable domain, rest sourced from reference TRBV7-3 and TRBJ1-1, is GAGVSQTPSNKVTEKGKYVELRCDPISGHTALYWYRQSLGQGPEFLIYFQGTGAADDSGLPNDRFFAVRPEGSVSTLKIQRTERGDSAVYLCASSLAGTVNTEAFFGQGTRLTVV.

The genes are TRBV24-1 and TRBJ2-3, with 11 bases aligning to TRBD1. CDR3 size: 18 residues. Germline CDR1 and CDR2: KGHDR and SFDVKD. V trimming: 5 bases; J trimming: 4 bases; junction bases outside the gene matches: 13. CDR3 sequence reads: CATSVADGQGAESDTQYF. The CDR3 DNA is TGTGCCACCAGTGTCGCAGACGGACAGGGGGCTGAGTCAGATACGCAGTATTTT.

This clonotype appeared a few times. This rearrangement joins TRBV9 to TRBJ2-7; D perhaps matches TRBD1 (7 bases). CDR3 length: 16 amino acids. With 1 base removed from V and 5 bases from J, the gap between germline ends came to 19 bases. Per germline, CDR1 SGDLS and CDR2 YYNGEE. In nucleotides, the CDR3 is TGTGCCAGCAGCGTAAGGTTCGGGCAGGGGGGAGACGAGCAGTACTTC. Translation: CASSVRFGQGGDEQYF.

This clonotype was seen only a few times. The V and J genes are TRBV5-4 and TRBJ1-1, with D hard to call. The V and J ends lost 7 bases and 1 base respectively, with 14 bases between them. Germline loops: CDR1 SGHNT, CDR2 YYREEE (reference sequence). The CDR3 is 14 amino acids. The CDR3 coding sequence is TGTGCCAGCCGTCCTGAATGGAAGAACACTGAAGCTTTCTTT. The encoded protein is CASRPEWKNTEAFF.

There are a few counts of this clonotype. J is TRBJ1-1 and V is TRBV4-1, with D possibly matching TRBD1 (5 bases). This CDR3 region has 14 residues. V dropped 2 bases and J dropped 6 bases, with 13 bases sitting between them. Germline CDR1 is MGHRA and CDR2 is YSYEKL. This chain's CDR3 is CASSQFFGAPEAFF. The CDR3 bases are TGCGCCAGCAGCCAATTTTTCGGGGCCCCTGAAGCTTTCTTT.

The chain joins TRBV5-1 to TRBJ1-1; D is perhaps TRBD1 (5 bases). CDR3 length: 15 amino acids. Trimming cost V 0 bases and J 0 bases, with 9 bases left between them. Germline V gene lookup returns CDR1 SGHRS and CDR2 YFSETQ. CDR3 residues: CASSLEGRVNTEAFF. CDR3 bases: TGCGCCAGCAGCTTGGAAGGCAGGGTGAACACTGAAGCTTTCTTT.

This clonotype is a singleton in its sample. The V and J genes are TRBV7-9 and TRBJ1-1, with unresolved D. Germline V CDR1 and CDR2: SEHNR, FQNEAQ (reference sequence). The CDR3 consists of 12 residues. The CDR3 DNA follows: TGTAAATGCATGAGGGCAGACACTGAAGCTTTCTTT. Translated, it gives CKCMRADTEAFF.

This rearrangement joins TRBV28 to TRBJ1-4; TRBD1 is a possible D gene (6 bases). Looked up from germline, CDR1 is MDHEN and CDR2 is SYDVKM. V was clipped by 10 bases and J by 6 bases, with 15 bases between them. This CDR3 is 13 amino acids long. As DNA, the CDR3 is TGTGCCACCTACAGGGTTTCCGATGAAAAACTGTTTTTT. This gives the protein CATYRVSDEKLFF.

Ten or more counts support this clonotype. J is TRBJ2-5 and V is TRBV4-1, with TRBD1 as a possible D gene (6 bases). The CDR3 loop spans 15 amino acids. Trimming cost V 1 base and J 2 bases, with 11 bases left between them. Germline V lookup: CDR1 MGHRA, CDR2 YSYEKL. Here the CDR3 DNA reads TGCGCCAGCAGCCAAGCCAGGGGCCGTCAAGAGACCCAGTACTTC. Protein: CASSQARGRQETQYF.

In this sample, this clonotype turned up a few times. The V gene is TRBV29-1, the J gene TRBJ1-1; D remains unclear. CDR1 is SQVTM, CDR2 ANQGSEA, per germline. The V end was cut by 0 bases, the J end by 1 base, with 9 bases between. The CDR3 contains 14 residues. As DNA, the CDR3 is TGCAGCGTTGAAGATGCCAGGAGGAACACTGAAGCTTTCTTT. Translated: CSVEDARRNTEAFF.